This T cell receptor (beta chain) was identified in a study of T-cell memory formation after mild COVID-19. Findings and caveats of the study: CD4+ contracting clones were found mainly in CM and EM, and CD8+ ones in EMRA. Certain responding clones were present in pre-infection memory, suggesting participation of cross-reactive memory.

It was 5'RACE with constant-segment primers that produced the TCR alpha and TCR beta cDNA libraries, which carried sample barcodes and UMIs. A single record per CDR3 protein comes from TCRdb applying MiXCR to the 5' RACE reads. In the table there are 360,000 or so distinct CDR3 sequences, around 27% of which are singletons. This clonotype has just a few counts. What it binds is not known. The TCR comes from an adult woman who had mild COVID-19 (a few samples of this study predate the infection). Cell type and time point are not known. Input material: PBMCs or a T cell subset sorted from them (not recorded which).

The CDR3 sequence is CASSLATGADTGELFF. DNA of the CDR3: TGCGCCAGCAGCTTGGCCACGGGGGCCGACACCGGGGAGCTGTTTTTT. The chain is built from TRBV5-1 and TRBJ2-2; D possibly matches TRBD1 or TRBD2 (6 bases each). With 0 bases removed from V and 3 bases from J, the gap between germline ends came to 12 bases. Germline CDR1 reads SGHRS; CDR2 reads YFSETQ. The CDR3 sequence is 16 residues long. Filled out from reference TRBV5-1 and TRBJ2-2, the complete variable domain reads KAGVTQTPRYLIKTRGQQVTLSCSPISGHRSVSWYQQTPGQGLQFLFEYFSETQRNKGNFPGRFSGRQFSNSRSEMNVSTLELGDSALYLCASSLATGADTGELFFGEGSRLTVL.